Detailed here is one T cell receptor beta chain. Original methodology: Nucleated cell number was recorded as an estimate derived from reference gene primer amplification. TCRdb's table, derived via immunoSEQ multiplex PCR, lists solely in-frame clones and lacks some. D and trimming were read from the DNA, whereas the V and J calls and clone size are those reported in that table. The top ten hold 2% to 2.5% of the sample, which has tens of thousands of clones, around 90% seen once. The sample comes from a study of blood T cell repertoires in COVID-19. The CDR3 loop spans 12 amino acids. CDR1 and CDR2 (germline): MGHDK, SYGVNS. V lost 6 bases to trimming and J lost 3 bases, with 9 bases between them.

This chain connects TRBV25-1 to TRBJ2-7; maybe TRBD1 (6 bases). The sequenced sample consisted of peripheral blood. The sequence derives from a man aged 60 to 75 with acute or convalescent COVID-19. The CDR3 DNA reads TGTGCCAGCAGCCTGGACAGCTACGAGCAGTACTTC. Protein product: CASSLDSYEQYF.